These T cell receptor beta chains were read from a single sample in a study of CDR3 diversity in severe acne. TCRdb recomputed calls from the PCR reads with MiXCR, one row per CDR3 protein. This sample has about 98,000 distinct CDR3 sequences, with around 56% found just once. Sequencing input: blood. All receptors derive from a male donor with acne. The CDR3 runs from the conserved cysteine through the conserved F or W. A D gene is named only where the DNA matches it firmly. Expanded clones are given a class, and other clones once, few, many or no size at all.

TRBV20-1	once	TRBJ2-3	TRBD2	CSARDSEGLAGGPTNADTQYF	TGCAGTGCTAGAGATAGCGAAGGACTAGCGGGAGGGCCTACGAATGCAGATACGCAGTATTTT
TRBV19	-	TRBJ2-1	-	CASSITDYNEQFF	TGTGCCAGTAGTATCACAGACTACAATGAGCAGTTCTTC
TRBV6-6	few	TRBJ1-4	-	CASRFSGEREKLFF	TGTGCCAGCAGATTCTCAGGGGAGCGAGAAAAACTGTTTTTT
TRBV5-5	many	TRBJ2-3	TRBD2	CASSLAWASGGTDTQYF	TGTGCCAGCAGCTTGGCCTGGGCTAGCGGAGGCACAGATACGCAGTATTTT
TRBV7-2	few	TRBJ2-7	TRBD2	CASSPSRTSGSYEQYF	TGTGCCAGCAGCCCCTCCCGGACTAGCGGGAGTTACGAGCAGTACTTC
TRBV29-1	once	TRBJ1-1	-	CSVEDRWGMNTEAFF	TGCAGCGTTGAAGATCGCTGGGGGATGAACACTGAAGCTTTCTTT
TRBV6-1	many	TRBJ2-1	TRBD2	CASSGRAVNNEQFF	TGTGCCAGCAGCGGGAGGGCAGTTAACAATGAGCAGTTCTTC
TRBV19	-	TRBJ1-1	-	CASSIRPGDTEAFF	TGTGCCAGTAGTATCCGGCCCGGGGACACTGAAGCTTTCTTT
TRBV19	many	TRBJ2-1	TRBD2	CASSIDGTSGTEQFF	TGTGCCAGTAGTATAGATGGGACTAGCGGGACCGAGCAGTTCTTC
TRBV20-1	-	TRBJ2-3	-	CSAGDSAASTDTQYF	TGCAGTGCTGGAGACTCGGCGGCGTCAACAGATACGCAGTATTTT
TRBV7-9	-	TRBJ2-7	-	CASSLARSYEQYF	TGTGCCAGCAGCTTAGCTAGGTCCTACGAGCAGTACTTC
TRBV25-1	-	TRBJ1-1	TRBD1	CASSVSGGGTEAFF	TGTGCCAGCAGTGTTTCAGGGGGCGGCACTGAAGCTTTCTTT
TRBV30	many	TRBJ1-5	-	CAWSHGAGQPQHF	TGTGCCTGGAGCCATGGGGCCGGGCAGCCCCAGCATTTT
TRBV13	many	TRBJ2-5	-	CASSIDETQYF	TGTGCCAGCAGCATAGATGAGACCCAGTACTTC
TRBV29-1	-	TRBJ1-4	-	CSVENRMDEKLFF	TGCAGCGTTGAGAACAGGATGGATGAAAAACTGTTTTTT
TRBV13	-	TRBJ2-5	-	CASSEQGSGTQYF	TGTGCCAGCAGCGAGCAGGGGAGCGGGACCCAGTACTTC
TRBV15	many	TRBJ1-1	-	CATSKGLLNTEAFF	TGTGCCACCAGCAAGGGACTGTTGAACACTGAAGCTTTCTTT
TRBV20-1	-	TRBJ1-2	-	CSARVNYGYTF	TGCAGTGCTAGAGTCAACTATGGCTACACCTTC
TRBV6-5	few	TRBJ2-7	TRBD1	CATSDSRQGDEQYF	TGTGCCACCAGTGATTCCCGGCAGGGGGATGAGCAGTACTTC
TRBV25-1	-	TRBJ2-5	-	CASSDIGYQETQYF	TGTGCCAGCAGTGATATAGGGTACCAAGAGACCCAGTACTTC
TRBV28	-	TRBJ1-2	-	CASSRSQGGYTF	TGTGCCAGCAGCCGGTCGCAGGGTGGCTACACCTTC
TRBV7-8	-	TRBJ2-7	-	CASTFTGTSFEQYF	TGTGCCAGCACCTTCACTGGGACATCGTTCGAGCAGTACTTC
TRBV24-1	-	TRBJ1-5	-	CATSEESETQHF	TGTGCCACCAGTGAGGAATCAGAGACCCAGCATTTT
TRBV25-1	-	TRBJ1-1	-	CAWSVGGGTEAFF	TGTGCCTGGAGTGTAGGAGGAGGGACTGAAGCTTTCTTT
TRBV9	-	TRBJ2-5	-	CASSDGGETQYF	TGTGCCAGCAGCGATGGGGGAGAGACCCAGTACTTC
TRBV6-6	-	TRBJ2-1	-	CASTGQDSRGSSYNEQFF	TGTGCCAGCACCGGCCAGGACTCCCGAGGGAGCTCCTACAATGAGCAGTTCTTC
TRBV2	many	TRBJ2-1	-	CASSEQASLQFF	TGTGCCAGCAGTGAACAGGCTAGCCTGCAGTTCTTC
TRBV6-6	-	TRBJ1-5	-	CAISESGPVGQPQHF	TGTGCCATCAGTGAGTCGGGACCGGTCGGGCAGCCCCAGCATTTT
TRBV7-9	-	TRBJ1-4	TRBD1	CASSPRTGGEKLFF	TGTGCCAGCAGCCCAAGGACAGGCGGCGAAAAACTGTTTTTT
TRBV12-3/TRBV12-4	-	TRBJ2-7	-	CASRGDAYEQYF	TGTGCCAGCAGGGGGGATGCCTACGAGCAGTACTTC
TRBV11-2	-	TRBJ2-7	-	CASSLVGVSSPEQYF	TGTGCCAGCAGCTTAGTTGGGGTCTCGAGTCCCGAGCAGTACTTC
TRBV11-2	medium-sized	TRBJ2-7	-	CASSLVGYEQYF	TGTGCCAGCAGCTTAGTAGGGTACGAGCAGTACTTC
TRBV29-1	once	TRBJ1-1	-	CSEYREGMTEAFF	TGCAGCGAGTACAGGGAGGGGATGACTGAAGCTTTCTTT
TRBV9	-	TRBJ1-5	-	CASSLATDQPQHF	TGTGCCAGCAGCTTAGCGACGGATCAGCCCCAGCATTTT
TRBV20-1	-	TRBJ1-5	TRBD1	CSAPRTGDVGGGGYQPQHF	TGCAGTGCCCCCCGGACAGGGGATGTGGGGGGGGGGGGGTATCAGCCCCAGCATTTT
TRBV10-3	many	TRBJ2-3	-	CAISEKGVRLAGHSTDTQYF	TGTGCCATCAGTGAGAAGGGGGTGCGATTAGCGGGCCATAGCACAGATACGCAGTATTTT
TRBV29-1	-	TRBJ2-2	-	CSVAGENTGELFF	TGCAGCGTTGCTGGGGAGAACACCGGGGAGCTGTTTTTT
TRBV6-1	-	TRBJ2-5	-	CATRDLVETQYF	TGTGCCACCCGGGACCTGGTAGAGACCCAGTACTTC
TRBV13	-	TRBJ2-1	TRBD2	CASSDRTSGTRVYREQFF	TGTGCCAGCAGCGACCGGACTAGCGGGACTAGGGTCTATCGTGAGCAGTTCTTC
TRBV9	few	TRBJ2-1	TRBD2	CASSSGLARFEQFF	TGTGCCAGCAGCTCCGGACTAGCGCGGTTTGAGCAGTTCTTC
TRBV7-9	few	TRBJ2-7	TRBD2	CASSWTSGSLEEQYF	TGTGCCAGCAGCTGGACTAGCGGGAGTTTGGAAGAGCAGTACTTC
TRBV7-6	-	TRBJ1-6	TRBD1	CASSSDRAPRAQSPLHF	TGTGCCAGCAGCTCGGACAGGGCTCCACGGGCCCAGTCACCCCTCCACTTT
TRBV7-9	-	TRBJ1-2	-	CASSPGTVNYGYTF	TGTGCCAGCAGCCCGGGGACGGTGAACTATGGCTACACCTTC
TRBV5-1	-	TRBJ2-3	-	CASSLEQSHRTDTQYF	TGCGCCAGCAGCTTGGAACAGTCCCATCGCACAGATACGCAGTATTTT
TRBV12-3/TRBV12-4	-	TRBJ1-5	-	CASSLRAGRDQPQHF	TGTGCCAGCAGTTTAAGGGCAGGGAGGGATCAGCCCCAGCATTTT
TRBV5-8	-	TRBJ2-7	-	CASSSLDIRDLINYEQYF	TGTGCCAGCAGCTCGCTAGACATCCGGGACTTGATCAACTACGAGCAGTACTTC
TRBV7-2	-	TRBJ2-7	-	CASSPDKFHEQYF	TGTGCCAGCAGTCCAGACAAGTTCCACGAGCAGTACTTC
TRBV5-6	few	TRBJ1-2	-	CASSLGSGQGYGYTF	TGTGCCAGCAGCTTGGGCTCAGGCCAGGGGTATGGCTACACCTTC
TRBV15	many	TRBJ1-5	-	CATSRDLGDNQPQHF	TGTGCCACCAGCAGAGATCTAGGGGATAATCAGCCCCAGCATTTT